The present entry profiles one TCR beta chain with its context. The antigen is undetermined. In the PCR, 60 Vbeta and 13 Jbeta primers were used. The table came from immunoSEQ multiplex PCR; TCRdb's copy has only in-frame clones and leaves some out. The data show 79,000 or so clones, with over 70% seen just once and around 21% held by the top ten. The data derive from a study of cytomegalovirus exposure and HLA in healthy donors. Study outcomes and limitations: Rare TCR sequences predominated, though certain public TCRs were found in many donors. CMV serostatus was the sole immune exposure information available. An ancestry cluster, one associated with Asian ancestry, reportedly showed fewer N-insertions than the approximately 700-donor mean in a later analysis.

The clonotype was recovered from a woman aged 40 to 49 in good health and CMV-seropositive. Sequences were obtained from PBMCs.

The CDR3 coding sequence is TGCGCCAGCAGCCAAGATCGTAGTGGCAGGGCACAAGAGACCCAGTACTTC. It encodes CASSQDRSGRAQETQYF. V is TRBV4-1 and J is TRBJ2-5; maybe TRBD1 (5 bases). The CDR3 loop spans 17 amino acids. Trimming took 0 bases from V and 2 from J, leaving 16 bases between them. Germline V lookup: CDR1 MGHRA, CDR2 YSYEKL.